This T cell receptor beta chain came from a study of blood T cell repertoires in COVID-19. Study as a whole: The United States, Italy and Spain were the sources of the acute and convalescent COVID-19 samples. PBMCs, B-cell-depleted T cells, or T cells were the source of the cDNA or gDNA that made up the material.

Authors' data handling: The authors estimated nucleated cell counts from reference gene primer amplification. Some clones are missing from TCRdb's copy, which holds only in-frame ones; the method was immunoSEQ multiplex PCR. From that table come the V and J calls and clone size; the DNA was used to work out D and trimming. The sample holds 150,000 to 200,000 clones, 60% to 80% seen once. This sequence was found in a man in his sixties with active or convalescent COVID-19. The specimen sequenced was peripheral blood.

CDR3 sequence reads: CASSETGQGFYEQYF. The CDR3 coding sequence is TGTGCCAGCAGTGAAACGGGACAGGGTTTCTACGAGCAGTACTTC. V is TRBV6-1 and J is TRBJ2-7, with TRBD1 matching over 9 bases. CDR3 length equals 15 residues. J was trimmed by 3 bases and V by 2 bases; bases with no gene match: 5. CDR1 is MNHNS, CDR2 SASEGT, per germline.